The 21 T cell receptor beta chains given below trace back to one sample, sequenced in a study of regulatory T cells in long-lasting Graves disease. Time point reported: newly diagnosed GD, antithyroid drugs for less than 3 months. There was RNA extracted from PBMCs, and the TCR library was made from it. Arm-PCR of CDR3 regions and iRepertoire HTBI primers were used to build TCR beta libraries. Using its own MiXCR run on the multiplex PCR reads, TCRdb lists one record per CDR3 protein. Seen here are about 350,000 distinct CDR3 sequences, around 15% observed once, and the top ten hold 20% to 25%. The same sample was also studied in work on T cells in Graves' hyperthyroidism and ophthalmopathy.

The sequencing used peripheral blood mononuclear cells (PBMCs), collected at new diagnosis, from a patient treated with antithyroid drugs. The receptors were sampled from a woman aged 18-30 years with Graves disease.

The V gene is TRBV5-4, the J gene TRBJ2-7, with 7 bases fitting TRBD2. The CDR3 has 17 residues. V was pared by 6 bases and J by 0 bases, with 15 bases of the junction left unmatched. Germline V gene data show CDR1 as SGHNT and CDR2 as YYREEE (reference sequence). This CDR3 reads CASTRGAAGDVSYEQYF. The DNA of the CDR3 is TGTGCCAGCACCCGTGGGGCTGCGGGGGACGTCTCCTACGAGCAGTACTTC.

Many counts were recorded for this clonotype. The chain joins TRBV7-6 to TRBJ2-7; D is undetermined. The CDR3 runs to 12 residues. V gave up 5 bases and J gave up 3 bases, with 8 bases separating them. Germline CDR1 is SGHVS and CDR2 is FNYEAQ. The CDR3 reads CASSLGDYEQYF. CDR3 nucleotides: TGTGCCAGCAGCCTCGGTGACTACGAGCAGTACTTC.

The table lists this clonotype with many counts. The chain couples TRBV6-2 or TRBV6-3 to TRBJ1-1, with D perhaps matching TRBD1 (6 bases). V was pared by 8 bases and J by 3 bases, with 10 bases between. The CDR3 covers 12 residues. Germline loops: CDR1 MNHEY, CDR2 SVGEGT. The CDR3 loop reads CASWRGDTEAFF. Written as DNA, the CDR3 is TGTGCCAGCTGGAGGGGGGACACTGAAGCTTTCTTT.

This clonotype has more than one count but fewer than ten. The chain has TRBV29-1 and TRBJ2-5; D is possibly TRBD1 (5 bases). V lost 3 bases and J 2 bases, leaving 19 bases between the germline ends. The CDR3 is 16 amino acids. Germline lookup yields CDR1 SQVTM and CDR2 ANQGSEA. The CDR3 protein is CSVDYLERQWQETQYF. CDR3 coding DNA: TGCAGCGTTGATTATCTCGAAAGACAGTGGCAAGAGACCCAGTACTTC. Filled out from reference TRBV29-1 and TRBJ2-5, the complete variable domain reads SAVISQKPSRDICQRGTSLTIQCQVDSQVTMMFWYRQQPGQSLTLIATANQGSEATYESGFVIDKFPISRPNLTFSTLTVSNMSPEDSSIYLCSVDYLERQWQETQYFGPGTRLLVL.

The V call is TRBV25-1, the J call TRBJ2-1; 8 bases align to TRBD2. The length of the CDR3 is 15 residues. Trimming at V came to 6 bases and at J to 2 bases, leaving 6 bases not matched to a gene. Germline V gene sequence: CDR1 MGHDK, CDR2 SYGVNS. The CDR3 protein is CASRTSGSAYNEQFF. In nucleotides, the CDR3 is TGTGCCAGCAGGACAAGCGGGAGTGCCTACAATGAGCAGTTCTTC.

The V and J genes are TRBV4-1 and TRBJ1-2; D uncertain. Germline V lookup: CDR1 MGHRA, CDR2 YSYEKL. V shed 0 bases and J shed 4 bases, with 12 bases lying between them. CDR3 length: 15 residues. Here the CDR3 reads CASSQDDGSLYGYTF. Written as DNA, the CDR3 is TGCGCCAGCAGCCAAGATGACGGCAGCCTCTATGGCTACACCTTC.

This clonotype has ten or more counts. This sequence joins TRBV3-1 and TRBJ1-5, with 7 bases that match TRBD1. Trimming cost V 5 bases and J 4 bases; bases outside gene matches: 8. Germline lookup yields CDR1 LGHDT and CDR2 YNNKEL (reference sequence). This CDR3 region has 15 residues. CDR3 DNA sequence: TGTGCCAGCAGCAACGGGGCAGGGGGAAATCAGCCCCAGCATTTT. As protein: CASSNGAGGNQPQHF.

Turning to this clonotype: Since a much larger clone is just one base distant, this may be a read error. The CDR3 protein is CASRPGQGKLVAEAFF. The DNA of the CDR3 is TGTGCCAGCAGACCGGGACAGGGGAAATTAGTAGCTGAAGCTTTCTTT. V usage is TRBV6-2 or TRBV6-3 and J usage is TRBJ1-1; TRBD1 aligns across 10 bases. With V trimmed by 6 bases and J by 6 bases, 13 bases remained unmatched. The CDR3 consists of 16 residues. Germline V CDR1 and CDR2: MNHEY, SVGEGT.

The chain combines TRBV28 with TRBJ2-3, with TRBD1 matching over 10 bases. Germline CDR1 reads MDHEN; CDR2 reads SYDVKM. This CDR3 has 17 residues. V lost 6 bases and J lost 1; bases outside the gene matches: 10. CDR3 nucleotide sequence: TGTGCCAGCAGGGCCGGGACAGGGGTCCTCGGCACAGATACGCAGTATTTT. Amino acid sequence: CASRAGTGVLGTDTQYF.

Ten or more counts support this clonotype. The V gene is TRBV6-5, the J gene TRBJ2-5; perhaps D is TRBD1 or TRBD2 (6 bases each). Germline CDR1 reads MNHEY; CDR2 reads SVGAGI. V was pared by 4 bases and J by 5 bases, with 20 bases between. The CDR3 is 16 amino acids. The CDR3 sequence is CASSSPGRGRLETQYF. CDR3 in DNA: TGTGCCAGCAGTTCCCCGGGTCGGGGGCGGTTGGAGACCCAGTACTTC.

This clonotype was observed at least ten times. The genes are TRBV6-2 or TRBV6-3 and TRBJ2-1; D gene uncertain. Germline lookup yields CDR1 MNHEY and CDR2 SVGEGT. CDR3 length equals 16 residues. V lost 4 bases and J 5 bases, leaving 18 bases between the germline ends. The CDR3 DNA sequence: TGTGCCAGCAGTTTTTCGCACGCTAGACCCAACAATGAGCAGTTCTTC. Translated, it gives CASSFSHARPNNEQFF.

This clonotype was counted only a few times. The chain has TRBV27 and TRBJ1-2, with a possible D match to TRBD1 (6 bases). V was shortened by 2 bases and J by 7 bases, with 11 bases between the two germline ends. This CDR3 contains 13 residues. CDR1 and CDR2 (germline): MNHEY, SMNVEV (reference sequence). The CDR3 nucleotides read TGTGCCAGCAGTTTAGGAACAGGGAGTGGCTACACCTTC. Translation: CASSLGTGSGYTF.

On this clonotype: With only one base between it and a far larger clone, this is likely a read error. The chain carries TRBV11-2 and TRBJ2-1; D tentatively reads TRBD1 or TRBD2 (5 bases each). The V end was cut by 5 bases, the J end by 13 bases, with 27 bases between. CDR1 and CDR2 (germline): SGHAT, FQNNGV. The CDR3 is 16 amino acids. In DNA form, the CDR3 reads TGTGCCAGCAGCCCTACACACGGGGCCCGGGGAGAGACCCAGTTCTTC. This sequence encodes CASSPTHGARGETQFF.

This clonotype has at least ten counts. The chain joins TRBV7-3 to TRBJ2-3, with D unresolved. The CDR3 consists of 13 residues. The germline V gene encodes CDR1 SGHTA and CDR2 FQGTGA. V gave up 2 bases and J gave up 0 bases, with 3 bases separating them. The CDR3 nucleotides are TGTGCCAGCAGCTTACTTAGCACAGATACGCAGTATTTT. It translates to CASSLLSTDTQYF. Full variable domain (outside the CDR3, taken from reference TRBV7-3 and TRBJ2-3): GAGVSQTPSNKVTEKGKYVELRCDPISGHTALYWYRQSLGQGPEFLIYFQGTGAADDSGLPNDRFFAVRPEGSVSTLKIQRTERGDSAVYLCASSLLSTDTQYFGPGTRLTVL.

The V call is TRBV29-1, the J call TRBJ1-3; D gene uncertain. The CDR3 has 15 amino acids. Looked up from germline, CDR1 is SQVTM and CDR2 is ANQGSEA. The ends were cut back, 0 bases at V and 0 bases at J, with 9 bases in the middle. The CDR3 here is CSVEDYSLSGNTIYF. The CDR3 nucleotides are TGCAGCGTTGAAGATTATAGTCTCTCTGGAAACACCATATATTTT.

V gene TRBV5-5 combines with J gene TRBJ1-6, with D possibly TRBD1 on 5 matching bases. The V end lost 4 bases, the J end lost 9 bases, and 14 bases lay between the germline ends. This CDR3 is built from 14 residues. Germline V gives CDR1 SGHKS, CDR2 YYEKEE (reference sequence). In nucleotides, the CDR3 is TGTGCCAGCAGCCCCCCCAGACAGCTTTCACCCCTCCACTTT. It yields the protein CASSPPRQLSPLHF.

This clonotype was seen at least ten times. This chain joins TRBV12-3 or TRBV12-4 and TRBJ1-5; no firm D call. CDR3 length: 15 residues. V was trimmed by 5 bases and J by 9 bases, leaving 20 bases between them. Here the CDR3 DNA reads TGTGCCAGCAGTGCTTTGGAGGGCCGCACGGGGCCCCAGCATTTT. It codes for CASSALEGRTGPQHF.

There are many counts of this clonotype. Here the CDR3 DNA reads TGCGCCAGCAGACCACTAGCGGGGCGAGCACCCTACGAGCAGTACTTC. This translates into CASRPLAGRAPYEQYF. The chain uses TRBV5-1 and TRBJ2-7; 10 bases are a match to TRBD2. Germline V lookup: CDR1 SGHRS, CDR2 YFSETQ. There are 16 residues in the CDR3. With V trimmed by 5 bases and J by 2 bases, 10 bases remained unmatched. The whole variable domain, remainder taken from reference TRBV5-1 and TRBJ2-7, is KAGVTQTPRYLIKTRGQQVTLSCSPISGHRSVSWYQQTPGQGLQFLFEYFSETQRNKGNFPGRFSGRQFSNSRSEMNVSTLELGDSALYLCASRPLAGRAPYEQYFGPGTRLTVT.

This clonotype was observed at least ten times. This chain uses TRBV5-6 with TRBJ2-1; 8 nucleotides align to TRBD1. The closer fit of TRBJ2-5 to the DNA end suggests the J call may be wrong. Germline values: CDR1 SGHDT, CDR2 YYEEEE. The CDR3 runs 13 residues. CDR3 DNA sequence: TGTGCCAGCAGCATCTTGACAGGGGTGACCCAGTACTTC. This codes for CASSILTGVTQYF.

This clonotype was found a few times. The chain links TRBV9 to TRBJ2-7; 11 bases map to TRBD2. The CDR3 runs 15 residues. The V gene end was trimmed by 4 bases and the J gene end by 4 bases; junction bases not matched to a gene: 7. Germline lookup yields CDR1 SGDLS and CDR2 YYNGEE. The DNA of the CDR3 is TGTGCCAGCAGCCCCGCCGGGACTAGCGGATACGAGCAGTACTTC. It encodes CASSPAGTSGYEQYF.

This clonotype appeared many times. The chain has TRBV28 and TRBJ2-7; 10 nucleotides match TRBD1. J lost 2 bases, V lost 6 bases, and 7 bases had no gene match. The CDR3 consists of 15 residues. Germline V lookup: CDR1 MDHEN, CDR2 SYDVKM. Here the CDR3 reads CASRTPGQGTYEQYF. The CDR3 DNA is TGTGCCAGCAGAACTCCGGGACAGGGGACCTACGAGCAGTACTTC.